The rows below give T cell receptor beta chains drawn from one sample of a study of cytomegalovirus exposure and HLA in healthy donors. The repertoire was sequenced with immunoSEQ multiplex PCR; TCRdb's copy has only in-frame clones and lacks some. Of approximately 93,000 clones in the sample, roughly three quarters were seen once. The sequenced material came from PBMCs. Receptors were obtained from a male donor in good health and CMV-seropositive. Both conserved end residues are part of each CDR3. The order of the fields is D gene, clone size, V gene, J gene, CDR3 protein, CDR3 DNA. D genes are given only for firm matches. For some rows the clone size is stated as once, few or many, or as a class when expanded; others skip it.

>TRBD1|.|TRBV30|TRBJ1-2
CAWDYRGQGLGYGYTF
TGTGCCTGGGACTACCGGGGACAGGGGCTCGGCTATGGCTACACCTTC
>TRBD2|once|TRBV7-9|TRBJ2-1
CASSPGLHNEQFF
TGTGCCAGCAGCCCGGGACTACACAATGAGCAGTTCTTC
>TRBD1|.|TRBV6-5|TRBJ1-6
CASREQGFSPLHF
TGTGCCAGCAGGGAACAGGGGTTCTCACCCCTCCACTTT
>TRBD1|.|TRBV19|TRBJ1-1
CASSISGQKNTEAFF
TGTGCCAGTAGTATCTCGGGACAGAAGAACACTGAAGCTTTCTTT
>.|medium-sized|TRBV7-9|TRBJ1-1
CASSLISPEAFF
TGTGCCAGCAGCCTTATTTCCCCTGAAGCTTTCTTT
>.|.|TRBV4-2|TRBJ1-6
CASSQERRTQITPLHF
TGTGCCAGCAGCCAAGAGAGGAGAACACAAATTACACCCCTCCACTTT
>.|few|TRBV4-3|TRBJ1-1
CASSLQRETEAFF
TGCGCCAGCAGCCTCCAAAGAGAAACTGAAGCTTTCTTT
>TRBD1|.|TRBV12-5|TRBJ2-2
CASGPGQGVAGELFF
TGTGCTAGTGGCCCGGGACAGGGAGTTGCCGGGGAGCTGTTTTTT
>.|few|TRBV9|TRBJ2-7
CASSVEGTWEQYF
TGTGCCAGCAGCGTTGAGGGAACTTGGGAGCAGTACTTC
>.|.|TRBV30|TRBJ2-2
CAYPRDTGELFF
TGTGCCTACCCGAGGGACACCGGGGAGCTGTTTTTT
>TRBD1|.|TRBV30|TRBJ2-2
CAWSEPGQGSGELFF
TGTGCCTGGAGTGAGCCGGGACAGGGGTCCGGGGAGCTGTTTTTT
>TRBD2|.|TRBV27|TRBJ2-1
CASTLAGISNNEQFF
TGTGCCAGCACCTTAGCGGGGATTTCGAACAATGAGCAGTTCTTC
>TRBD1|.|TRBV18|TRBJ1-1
CASSLGTGANTEAFF
TGTGCCAGCTCCCTGGGGACAGGAGCGAACACTGAAGCTTTCTTT
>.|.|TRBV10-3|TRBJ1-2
CAISESAGRGLNGYTF
TGTGCCATCAGTGAGTCAGCAGGGCGCGGATTGAATGGCTACACCTTC
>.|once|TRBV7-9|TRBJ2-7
CASSLAAAQTYEQYF
TGTGCCAGCAGCTTAGCGGCGGCTCAGACCTACGAGCAGTACTTC
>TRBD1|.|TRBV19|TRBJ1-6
CASRSRQGNSPLHF
TGTGCCAGTCGGTCGAGACAGGGTAATTCACCCCTCCACTTT
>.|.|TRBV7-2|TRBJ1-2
CASSLNRGNYGYTF
TGTGCCAGCAGCTTAAATCGCGGAAACTATGGCTACACCTTC
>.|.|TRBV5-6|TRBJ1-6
CASSLLWQGSNSPLHF
TGTGCCAGCAGCTTGCTGTGGCAGGGGAGTAATTCACCCCTCCACTTT
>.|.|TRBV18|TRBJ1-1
CASSLGHILNTEAFF
TGTGCCAGCTCACTCGGACATATCTTGAACACTGAAGCTTTCTTT
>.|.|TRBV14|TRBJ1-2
CASSPSYPGYGYTF
TGTGCCAGCAGCCCGTCCTACCCAGGATATGGCTACACCTTC
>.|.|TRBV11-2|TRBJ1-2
CASSFVQGWGYGYTF
TGTGCCAGCAGCTTCGTACAGGGTTGGGGCTATGGCTACACCTTC
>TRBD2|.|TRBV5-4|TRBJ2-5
CASSFSGGHQETQYF
TGTGCCAGCAGCTTTAGCGGGGGGCACCAAGAGACCCAGTACTTC
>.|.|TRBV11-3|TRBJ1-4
CASSSGISAKLFF
TGTGCCAGCAGCTCGGGAATTTCAGCTAAACTGTTTTTT
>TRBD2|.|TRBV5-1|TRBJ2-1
CASSVLAGLERNEQFF
TGCGCCAGCAGCGTCCTGGCGGGACTAGAAAGGAATGAGCAGTTCTTC
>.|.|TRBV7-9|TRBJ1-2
CASSLEVRDYGYTF
TGTGCCAGCAGCTTAGAGGTGCGGGACTATGGCTACACCTTC
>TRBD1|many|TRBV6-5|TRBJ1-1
CASSYPTGTRVEAFF
TGTGCCAGCAGTTACCCGACAGGGACTAGGGTTGAAGCTTTCTTT
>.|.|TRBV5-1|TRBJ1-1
CASSLEVAGDTEAFF
TGCGCCAGCAGCTTGGAGGTTGCCGGGGACACTGAAGCTTTCTTT
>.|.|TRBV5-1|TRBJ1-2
CASSWEQGGYGYTF
TGCGCCAGCAGCTGGGAACAGGGTGGTTATGGCTACACCTTC
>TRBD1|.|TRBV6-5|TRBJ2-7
CASSYGQGASYEQYF
TGTGCCAGCAGTTACGGGCAGGGGGCAAGCTACGAGCAGTACTTC
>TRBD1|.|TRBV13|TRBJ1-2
CASSSTGPRGYTF
TGTGCCAGCAGCTCGACAGGGCCTCGAGGCTACACCTTC
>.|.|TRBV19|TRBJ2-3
CASSIAADTQYF
TGTGCCAGTAGTATAGCAGCAGATACGCAGTATTTT
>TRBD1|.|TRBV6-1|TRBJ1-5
CASRAGQGNQPQHF
TGTGCCAGCAGGGCGGGACAGGGGAATCAGCCCCAGCATTTT
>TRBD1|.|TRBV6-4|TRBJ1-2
CASAVDSNRGLYYGYTF
TGTGCCAGTGCAGTGGACTCCAACAGGGGGCTTTACTATGGCTACACCTTC
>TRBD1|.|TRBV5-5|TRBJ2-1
CASNLVGTGSSNEQFF
TGTGCCAGCAACTTGGTGGGGACAGGGAGTAGCAATGAGCAGTTCTTC
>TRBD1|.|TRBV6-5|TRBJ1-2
CASRGDRFWGGYTF
TGTGCCAGCAGGGGGGACAGATTTTGGGGAGGCTACACCTTC
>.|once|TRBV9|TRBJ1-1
CASSIYDKSEAFF
TGTGCCAGCAGCATATATGACAAGTCTGAAGCTTTCTTT
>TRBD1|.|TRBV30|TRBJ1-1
CAWSVRTGVRNTEAFF
TGTGCCTGGAGTGTTCGGACAGGGGTGCGGAACACTGAAGCTTTCTTT
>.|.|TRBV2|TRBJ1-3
CASSKNGTPRSGNTIYF
TGTGCCAGCAGTAAAAACGGGACACCGCGCTCTGGAAACACCATATATTTT
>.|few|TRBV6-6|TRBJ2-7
CASTRSSYSEQYF
TGTGCCAGCACCCGATCGAGTTATTCCGAGCAGTACTTC
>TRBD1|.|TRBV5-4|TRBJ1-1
CASSLADRGGAFF
TGTGCCAGCAGCTTGGCGGACAGGGGAGGAGCTTTCTTT
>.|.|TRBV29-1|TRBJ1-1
CSVGRGKAEAFF
TGCAGCGTTGGTCGGGGTAAGGCTGAAGCTTTCTTT
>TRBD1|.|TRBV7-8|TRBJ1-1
CASSKTGVTPEAFF
TGTGCCAGCAGCAAAACAGGGGTGACCCCTGAAGCTTTCTTT
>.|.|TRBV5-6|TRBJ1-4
CASSYQGSEKLFF
TGTGCCAGCAGTTACCAGGGTAGCGAAAAACTGTTTTTT
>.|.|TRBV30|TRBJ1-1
CAWSQVKSEAFF
TGTGCCTGGAGTCAGGTAAAGTCCGAAGCTTTCTTT
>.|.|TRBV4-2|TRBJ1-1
CASSQVSDRNTEAFF
TGTGCCAGCAGCCAAGTTTCGGACAGGAACACTGAAGCTTTCTTT
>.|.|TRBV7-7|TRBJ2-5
CASSAERETQYF
TGTGCTAGCAGCGCGGAGCGAGAGACCCAGTACTTC
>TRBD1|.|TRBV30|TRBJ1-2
CAWLSRGYGYTF
TGTGCCTGGTTGTCCAGGGGGTATGGCTACACCTTC
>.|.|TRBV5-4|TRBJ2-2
CASSSGGESTGELFF
TGTGCCAGCAGCTCTGGCGGGGAGAGCACCGGGGAGCTGTTTTTT